A selection of T cell receptor beta chains follows, all from one sample in a study of blood T cell repertoires in COVID-19. TCRdb keeps only in-frame clones here, not all; method: immunoSEQ multiplex PCR. The repertoire holds hundreds of thousands of clones, with 75% to 90% as singletons. Sequencing was done on a sample of peripheral blood. The receptors were gathered from a woman aged 30 to 39 with active or convalescent COVID-19. Each CDR3 is given with its conserved first and last residue. A D gene is named only where the DNA matches it firmly. Clone size is shown for a subset of rows, as once, few, many or a class of expanded clone.

NA	NA	TRBV4-2	TRBJ1-1	CASSQENQVTEAFF	TGTGCCAGCAGCCAAGAAAACCAGGTGACTGAAGCTTTCTTT
NA	NA	TRBV7-9	TRBJ2-3	CASSLFDSDTDTQYF	TGTGCCAGCAGCTTATTCGACTCCGACACAGATACGCAGTATTTT
NA	NA	TRBV5-8	TRBJ1-2	CASSLDRVVGYTF	TGTGCCAGCAGCTTGGACAGGGTGGTTGGCTACACCTTC
NA	NA	TRBV3-1/TRBV3-2	TRBJ1-1	CASSPAGTEAFF	TGTGCCAGCAGCCCCGCCGGCACTGAAGCTTTCTTT
NA	NA	TRBV9	TRBJ2-7	CASSVGSRAGEQYF	TGTGCCAGCAGCGTAGGCAGCAGGGCTGGCGAGCAGTACTTC
NA	NA	TRBV3-1/TRBV3-2	TRBJ1-3	CASSQERLLSGNTIYF	TGTGCCAGCAGCCAAGAGAGGTTACTCTCTGGAAACACCATATATTTT
NA	NA	TRBV5-4	TRBJ2-2	CASSSPTSTGELFF	TGTGCCAGCAGCTCTCCGACTAGCACCGGGGAGCTGTTTTTT
NA	TRBD2	TRBV7-2	TRBJ2-5	CASSFSGGQETQYF	TGTGCCAGCAGCTTTAGCGGGGGGCAAGAGACCCAGTACTTC
NA	NA	TRBV6-4	TRBJ2-2	CASSRGPGDGELFF	TGTGCCAGCAGTAGAGGACCCGGGGACGGGGAGCTGTTTTTT
NA	NA	TRBV19	TRBJ2-1	CASSIISLEYNEQFF	TGTGCCAGTAGTATAATTTCGCTGGAGTACAATGAGCAGTTCTTC
NA	TRBD1	TRBV6-1	TRBJ1-6	CASSDGQVNSPLHF	TGTGCCAGCAGTGATGGACAGGTTAATTCACCCCTCCACTTT
NA	NA	TRBV19	TRBJ1-2	CASTPKEYHHYGYTF	TGTGCCAGTACCCCGAAGGAGTATCACCACTATGGCTACACCTTC
NA	NA	TRBV25-1	TRBJ2-7	CASSDTRNPYEQYF	TGTGCCAGCAGTGATACCAGGAACCCCTACGAGCAGTACTTC
NA	NA	TRBV25-1	TRBJ2-7	CASSESAESSYEQYF	TGTGCCAGCAGTGAATCTGCTGAGAGCTCCTACGAGCAGTACTTC
NA	TRBD1	TRBV27	TRBJ1-4	CASGGIGPGGSFNEKLFF	TGTGCCAGCGGGGGAATTGGTCCAGGGGGCTCGTTTAATGAAAAACTGTTTTTT
NA	TRBD1	TRBV19	TRBJ1-4	CASNRQGTNEKLFF	TGTGCCAGTAACAGACAGGGTACTAATGAAAAACTGTTTTTT
NA	NA	TRBV3-1/TRBV3-2	TRBJ1-3	CASSHPAPSGNTIYF	TGTGCCAGCAGCCATCCAGCGCCCTCTGGAAACACCATATATTTT
NA	NA	TRBV5-4	TRBJ2-5	CASSLGGVEETQYF	TGTGCCAGCAGCTTGGGGGGGGTCGAAGAGACCCAGTACTTC
NA	NA	TRBV5-6	TRBJ1-1	CASSSRQVNTEAFF	TGTGCCAGCAGTTCCAGACAGGTGAACACTGAAGCTTTCTTT
NA	NA	TRBV4-2	TRBJ2-5	CASSQGGQGTRETQYF	TGTGCCAGCAGCCAAGGAGGTCAGGGTACGAGGGAGACCCAGTACTTC
NA	TRBD2	TRBV29-1	TRBJ2-3	CSVRLAGGYTDTQYF	TGCAGCGTTCGACTAGCGGGAGGGTACACAGATACGCAGTATTTT
NA	NA	TRBV7-6	TRBJ1-5	CASSPVQDGNQPQHF	TGTGCCAGCTCACCGGTACAGGATGGCAATCAGCCCCAGCATTTT
NA	TRBD2	TRBV11-2	TRBJ2-1	CASSRSGASSYNEQFF	TGTGCCAGCAGTCGCAGCGGGGCAAGCTCCTACAATGAGCAGTTCTTC
NA	TRBD1	TRBV2	TRBJ1-6	CASRGQAENSPLHF	TGTGCCAGCAGGGGACAGGCGGAGAATTCACCCCTCCACTTT
once	TRBD1	TRBV2	TRBJ1-4	CAGVRTGGAGKLFF	TGTGCCGGCGTCCGAACAGGGGGCGCCGGAAAACTGTTTTTT
NA	TRBD1	TRBV5-1	TRBJ1-4	CASSLVQGAVEKLFF	TGCGCCAGCAGCTTGGTGCAGGGGGCTGTTGAAAAACTGTTTTTT
NA	TRBD2	TRBV4-2	TRBJ2-5	CASSRLMGTSGRDQETQYF	TGTGCCAGCAGCCGCCTGATGGGGACTAGCGGGAGGGACCAAGAGACCCAGTACTTC
once	TRBD1	TRBV3-1/TRBV3-2	TRBJ1-1	CASRTGGTEAFF	TGTGCCAGCCGGACAGGGGGCACTGAAGCTTTCTTT
NA	TRBD1	TRBV5-4	TRBJ1-6	CASSQWGQGGSPLHF	TGTGCCAGCAGCCAATGGGGACAGGGAGGGTCACCCCTCCACTTT
once	NA	TRBV27	TRBJ1-5	CASSLGYSNQPQHF	TGTGCCAGCAGTCTCGGGTATAGCAATCAGCCCCAGCATTTT
NA	NA	TRBV27	TRBJ2-2	CASRQVPTGELFF	TGTGCCAGCAGACAGGTTCCGACCGGGGAGCTGTTTTTT
NA	TRBD1	TRBV2	TRBJ2-3	CARGQDGTDTQYF	TGTGCCAGAGGACAGGACGGTACAGATACGCAGTATTTT
NA	TRBD2	TRBV7-6	TRBJ2-1	CASSPRTSGGAWDEQFF	TGTGCCAGCAGCCCGCGGACTAGCGGGGGGGCTTGGGATGAGCAGTTCTTC
NA	TRBD2	TRBV14	TRBJ2-1	CASSQLAGGLHNEQFF	TGTGCCAGCAGCCAGCTAGCGGGGGGGTTACACAATGAGCAGTTCTTC
NA	NA	TRBV19	TRBJ1-1	CASTGGGTEAFF	TGTGCCAGTACGGGGGGAGGGACTGAAGCTTTCTTT
NA	NA	TRBV4-1	TRBJ1-2	CASSQDEGLLGLLGYGYTF	TGCGCCAGCAGCCAAGATGAGGGTTTGTTAGGCCTCCTGGGGTATGGCTACACCTTC
NA	TRBD1	TRBV29-1	TRBJ1-2	CSLGQVDGYTF	TGCAGCCTCGGACAGGTGGATGGCTACACCTTC
NA	NA	TRBV10-3	TRBJ1-1	CAISEPPSDSVNTEAFF	TGTGCCATCAGTGAGCCCCCCTCGGACAGCGTGAACACTGAAGCTTTCTTT
NA	NA	TRBV27	TRBJ1-2	CASSSRDGRDGYTF	TGTGCCAGCAGTTCCCGGGACGGGAGAGATGGCTACACCTTC
NA	NA	TRBV5-6	TRBJ1-5	CASSLATGSREGNQPQHF	TGTGCCAGCAGCTTGGCAACAGGGTCCCGGGAGGGCAATCAGCCCCAGCATTTT
NA	NA	TRBV28	TRBJ1-3	CATTKAVSGNTIYF	TGTGCCACTACTAAGGCAGTCTCTGGAAACACCATATATTTT
NA	NA	TRBV6-5	TRBJ1-3	CASRTASGNTIYF	TGTGCCAGCAGGACAGCCTCTGGAAACACCATATATTTT
once	NA	TRBV6-5	TRBJ1-3	CASSYSGDTGNTIYF	TGTGCCAGCAGTTACTCAGGGGATACTGGAAACACCATATATTTT
NA	TRBD2	TRBV5-8	TRBJ2-3	CASSLGGGGDTQYF	TGTGCCAGCAGCTTGGGCGGGGGAGGAGATACGCAGTATTTT
NA	NA	TRBV6-5	TRBJ2-3	CASTLRGGGTDTQYF	TGTGCCAGCACCCTACGAGGGGGTGGGACAGATACGCAGTATTTT
NA	NA	TRBV27	TRBJ1-3	CASSLSGQPDGNTIYF	TGTGCCAGCAGTTTATCCGGACAGCCAGATGGAAACACCATATATTTT
NA	TRBD1	TRBV7-2	TRBJ1-1	CASSIQGTEAFF	TGTGCCAGCAGCATACAGGGGACTGAAGCTTTCTTT
NA	TRBD1	TRBV27	TRBJ1-1	CASSLSAGQPNTEAFF	TGTGCCAGCAGTTTATCGGCGGGACAGCCGAACACTGAAGCTTTCTTT
NA	TRBD1	TRBV7-9	TRBJ1-4	CASSLAKQGAWEKLFF	TGTGCCAGCAGCTTAGCAAAACAGGGGGCTTGGGAAAAACTGTTTTTT
NA	TRBD1	TRBV6-5	TRBJ1-5	CASRTGGGGNQPQHF	TGTGCCAGCAGAACAGGGGGCGGAGGCAATCAGCCCCAGCATTTT
NA	NA	TRBV18	TRBJ1-1	CASSGQQNTEAFF	TGTGCCAGCTCAGGACAGCAGAACACTGAAGCTTTCTTT
NA	NA	TRBV21-1	TRBJ2-2	CASSHIGTGFAGELFF	TGTGCCAGCAGCCACATCGGGACAGGGTTCGCCGGGGAGCTGTTTTTT
NA	TRBD2	TRBV9	TRBJ2-1	CASSATGTSEAEQFF	TGTGCCAGCAGCGCGACGGGGACTAGCGAGGCTGAGCAGTTCTTC
NA	TRBD1	TRBV9	TRBJ1-3	CASSVDRQRGNTIYF	TGTGCCAGCAGCGTGGACAGGCAACGCGGAAACACCATATATTTT
NA	NA	TRBV6-5	TRBJ1-4	CASRAIFQGNEKLFF	TGTGCCAGCAGAGCGATTTTTCAGGGGAATGAAAAACTGTTTTTT
NA	TRBD2	TRBV5-1	TRBJ2-3	CASSLPPVAGGPGDTQYF	TGCGCCAGCAGCTTACCTCCAGTAGCGGGAGGGCCCGGAGATACGCAGTATTTT